This T cell receptor beta chain was recovered during a study of T-cell memory formation after mild COVID-19. TCRdb itself ran the 5' RACE reads through MiXCR, one entry per CDR3 protein. Here the sample spans under 300,000 distinct CDR3 sequences, roughly 8.2% being singletons. The table lists this clonotype with a few counts. The ends were cut back, 4 bases at V and 1 base at J, with 13 bases in the middle. The CDR3 has 15 amino acids. CDR1 and CDR2 (germline): SEHNR, FQNEAQ (reference sequence). The sample consisted of PBMCs or a T cell subset sorted from them (not recorded which). The chain is built from TRBV7-9 and TRBJ2-5; TRBD1 might be the D (7 bases). This sequence originates from a man younger than 30 who had mild COVID-19 (a few samples of this study predate the infection). Cell type and time point are not known. CDR3 residues: CASSSRGAGQETQYF. As DNA, the CDR3 is TGTGCCAGCAGCTCCAGGGGGGCAGGCCAAGAGACCCAGTACTTC.